These T cell receptor beta chains were read from a single sample in a study of T cell changes during pregnancy in multiple sclerosis. Sequencing was performed with immunoSEQ multiplex PCR; in TCRdb, only in-frame clones are kept and a portion is missing. Here the sample spans 35,000 to 50,000 clones, less than 90% being singletons. The starting material was CD4+ T cells from peripheral blood mononuclear cells, obtained in the second trimester of pregnancy. The receptors shown here come from a female donor with multiple sclerosis, enrolled in a pregnancy study. Both conserved end residues are part of each CDR3. D genes are given only for firm matches. Expanded clones get a size class; other rows say once, few or many, or leave the size out.

clone size,J gene,D gene,V gene,CDR3 DNA,CDR3 protein
NA,TRBJ2-7,NA,TRBV9,TGTGCCAGCAGCGTAGGGGGAGGAGAAGGTCCCCCCTACGAGCAGTACTTC,CASSVGGGEGPPYEQYF
NA,TRBJ2-5,TRBD1,TRBV5-1,TGCGCCAGCAGCTTGGCTGGACAGGGGGCGAGGTACCAAGAGACCCAGTACTTC,CASSLAGQGARYQETQYF
NA,TRBJ2-3,TRBD2,TRBV5-1,TGCGCCAGCAGCCACGGACTAGCGGCTTTCACAGATACGCAGTATTTT,CASSHGLAAFTDTQYF
NA,TRBJ1-1,NA,TRBV5-8,TGTGCCAGCAGTTATTCAGCATTGGGCTTGGCGGCTTTCTTT,CASSYSALGLAAFF
NA,TRBJ1-2,TRBD1,TRBV6-1,TGTGCCAGCAGGGGATCACTGACAGGGAATGGCTACACCTTC,CASRGSLTGNGYTF
NA,TRBJ2-7,NA,TRBV28,TGTGCCAGCAGTTTGCTCTCGGGCGAGCAGTACTTC,CASSLLSGEQYF
NA,TRBJ2-5,TRBD1,TRBV5-1,TGCGCCAGCAGCTTAGGGACAGGATCGTACCAAGAGACCCAGTACTTC,CASSLGTGSYQETQYF
once,TRBJ2-7,TRBD1,TRBV6-1,TGTGCCAGCAGCCATAACAGGGGGCTAAATTACGAGCAGTACTTC,CASSHNRGLNYEQYF
NA,TRBJ2-7,NA,TRBV27,TGTGCCAGCAGTTTATCGCCCCCCTTTGGTGTAGGGACTTACGAGCAGTACTTC,CASSLSPPFGVGTYEQYF
NA,TRBJ1-6,TRBD1,TRBV6-5,TGTGCCAGCAGTTCAATTAGGACAGGAGGGCAAACACCCCTCCACTTT,CASSSIRTGGQTPLHF
NA,TRBJ1-2,TRBD1,TRBV5-6,TGTGCCAGCAGCTTGGAGGCCGGTATGGGGACAGCTAACTATGGCTACACCTTC,CASSLEAGMGTANYGYTF
NA,TRBJ2-1,NA,TRBV7-2,TGTGCCAGCAGCTCCGGCGGGGCGGCGTACAATGAGCAGTTCTTC,CASSSGGAAYNEQFF
NA,TRBJ2-1,NA,TRBV5-1,TGCGCCAGCAGCTTGAGTTCCGGGAGTTTTGAGCAGTTCTTC,CASSLSSGSFEQFF
once,TRBJ2-7,NA,TRBV6-5,TGTGCCAGCAGTTATTTGGGGGCTACGTCCTACGAGCAGTACTTC,CASSYLGATSYEQYF
NA,TRBJ2-7,NA,TRBV19,TGTGCCAGTAGTATAACTGCGGGTTCACCATACGAGCAGTACTTC,CASSITAGSPYEQYF
NA,TRBJ2-7,TRBD1,TRBV28,TGTGCCAGCACAAGACAGGGAAGCTCCTACGAGCAGTACTTC,CASTRQGSSYEQYF
NA,TRBJ2-3,NA,TRBV7-9,TGTGCCAGCACCTTACTGGACAAGGGCCGATATACGCAGTATTTT,CASTLLDKGRYTQYF
NA,TRBJ2-1,TRBD2,TRBV29-1,TGCAGCTCCGGACTAGCGGGAGGTAATGAGCAGTTCTTC,CSSGLAGGNEQFF
few,TRBJ2-7,NA,TRBV28,TGTGCCAGCAGTTTTAGTGGGCGCAACGAGCAGTACTTC,CASSFSGRNEQYF
NA,TRBJ1-4,NA,TRBV5-4,TGTGCCAGCAGCTTTCAGGGGCCGGGTGAAAAACTGTTTTTT,CASSFQGPGEKLFF
NA,TRBJ1-5,NA,TRBV28,TGTGCCAGCAGTTTAGTAGGGGAAAATCAGCCCCAGCATTTT,CASSLVGENQPQHF
few,TRBJ1-1,NA,TRBV11-2,TGTGCCAGCAAGGGGCATTCGAACACTGAAGCTTTCTTT,CASKGHSNTEAFF
NA,TRBJ1-5,NA,TRBV28,TGTGCCAGCGGCCTAAACAGGGAGCATCAGCCCCAGCATTTT,CASGLNREHQPQHF
NA,TRBJ1-2,NA,TRBV6-5,TGTGCCAGCAGTTTGGGCTTTGGAAACTATGGCTACACCTTC,CASSLGFGNYGYTF
once,TRBJ1-2,NA,TRBV6-5,TGTGCCAGCAGAACTTTCGCCCCCGAGGATGGCTACACCTTC,CASRTFAPEDGYTF
once,TRBJ2-3,TRBD1,TRBV5-1,TGCGCCAGCAGCTTGGATGACAGGGATACAGATACGCAGTATTTT,CASSLDDRDTDTQYF
NA,TRBJ1-2,NA,TRBV25-1,TGTGCCAGCAGTGAAGGTGCGCTTCGGGATGGCTACACCTTC,CASSEGALRDGYTF